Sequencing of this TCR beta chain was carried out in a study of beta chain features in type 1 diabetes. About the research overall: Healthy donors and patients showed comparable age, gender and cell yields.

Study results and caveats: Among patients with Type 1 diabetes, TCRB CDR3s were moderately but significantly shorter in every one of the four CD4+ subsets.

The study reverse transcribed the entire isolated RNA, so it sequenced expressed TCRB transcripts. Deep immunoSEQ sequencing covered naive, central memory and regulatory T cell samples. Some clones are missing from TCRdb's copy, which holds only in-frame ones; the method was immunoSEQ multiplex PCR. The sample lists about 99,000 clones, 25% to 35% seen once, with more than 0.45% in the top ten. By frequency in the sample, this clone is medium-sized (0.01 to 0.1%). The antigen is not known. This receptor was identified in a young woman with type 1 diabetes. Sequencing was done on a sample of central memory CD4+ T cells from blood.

CDR3 nucleotides: TGTGCCTGGAGTCGGGGGTTGAGCACAGATACGCAGTATTTT. It specifies CAWSRGLSTDTQYF. The chain carries TRBV30 and TRBJ2-3, with D possibly matching TRBD2 (6 bases). Germline V gene data show CDR1 as GTSNPN and CDR2 as SVGIG (reference sequence). The CDR3 consists of 14 residues. V lost 2 bases and J lost 0, with 9 bases in between.